Listed here are 13 T cell receptor beta chains from one sample, sequenced in a study of technical replicates of blood from a few donors. Clones were sequenced by immunoSEQ multiplex PCR, and TCRdb holds only the in-frame ones, with some missing. Here the sample spans approximately 70,000 clones, roughly 98% being singletons. Sample: T cells isolated from PBMCs. The receptor source for this set is a human donor in good health.

This chain connects TRBV29-1 to TRBJ1-1; D is unresolved. Germline CDR1 and CDR2: SQVTM and ANQGSEA. This CDR3 region has 14 residues. Between the trimmed V and J ends, which lost 1 base and 0 bases, there was a span of 9 bases. CDR3 bases: TGCAGCGTTGAAGTCTCCGGGGTGAACACTGAAGCTTTCTTT. It translates to CSVEVSGVNTEAFF.

The genes are TRBV7-8 and TRBJ1-3; tentative D call: TRBD1 (6 bases). In germline, CDR1 is SGHVS, CDR2 FQNEAQ. The CDR3 has 13 residues. The V gene lost 3 bases and the J gene lost 4 bases, with 7 bases spanning the gap. CDR3 DNA: TGTGCCAGCAGCTTTGGGGGCGGAAACACCATATATTTT. Translation gives CASSFGGGNTIYF.

The chain has TRBV15 and TRBJ2-6; 9 bases align to TRBD1. CDR1 and CDR2 from the germline V gene are LNHNV and YYDKDF (reference sequence). V was clipped by 0 bases and J by 1 base; unmatched bases: 13. This CDR3 has 21 amino acids. The CDR3 region has the DNA TGTGCCACCAGCAGAGAGTCCCCGACAGGGGGGCGGGTATCTGGGGCCAACGTCCTGACTTTC. Translating it yields CATSRESPTGGRVSGANVLTF.

The chain combines TRBV30 with TRBJ2-3, with D perhaps matching TRBD2 (6 bases). V was clipped by 2 bases and J by 2 bases, with 11 bases between them. Germline assignment: CDR1 GTSNPN and CDR2 SVGIG (reference sequence). This CDR3 has 14 amino acids. CDR3: CAWSRGGNTDTQYF. Here the CDR3 DNA reads TGTGCCTGGAGTAGGGGCGGGAACACAGATACGCAGTATTTT. Drawing the rest from reference TRBV30 and TRBJ2-3, the complete variable domain is SQTIHQWPATLVQPVGSPLSLECTVEGTSNPNLYWYRQAAGRGLQLLFYSVGIGQISSEVPQNLSASRPQDRQFILSSKKLLLSDSGFYLCAWSRGGNTDTQYFGPGTRLTVL.

J is TRBJ2-1 and V is TRBV4-1, with 10 bases matching TRBD2. This CDR3 spans 18 amino acids. With V trimmed by 4 bases and J by 7 bases, 16 bases remained unmatched. Germline V gene lookup returns CDR1 MGHRA and CDR2 YSYEKL. The CDR3 region is CASSLLRAASGSLNEQFF. CDR3 nucleotides: TGCGCCAGCAGCCTGCTAAGGGCCGCTAGCGGGAGTCTAAATGAGCAGTTCTTC.

This clone was found once. CDR3: CSVDGQGAYEQYF. CDR3 sequence (DNA): TGCAGCGTTGATGGCCAGGGGGCCTACGAGCAGTACTTC. The rearrangement links TRBV29-1 to TRBJ2-7, with 7 bases identical to TRBD1. The CDR3 sequence is 13 residues long. V lost 3 bases, J lost 2 bases, and 4 bases stayed unmatched. From germline, CDR1 is SQVTM and CDR2 ANQGSEA.

The J gene is TRBJ1-3, the V gene TRBV29-1; weak D call: TRBD1 (5 bases). This CDR3 spans 17 amino acids. The V end was cut by 7 bases, the J end by 2 bases, with 24 bases between. Germline V lookup: CDR1 SQVTM, CDR2 ANQGSEA. CDR3 bases: TGCAGCGGTGCGGTCTCGGCACAGGCTAAACCTGGAAACACCATATATTTT. Translating gives CSGAVSAQAKPGNTIYF. Supplemented by reference TRBV29-1 and TRBJ1-3, the full variable domain reads SAVISQKPSRDICQRGTSLTIQCQVDSQVTMMFWYRQQPGQSLTLIATANQGSEATYESGFVIDKFPISRPNLTFSTLTVSNMSPEDSSIYLCSGAVSAQAKPGNTIYFGEGSWLTVV.

The V call is TRBV5-1, the J call TRBJ1-2, with D possibly TRBD1 on 6 matching bases. V was trimmed by 4 bases and J by 7 bases, leaving 14 bases between them. Looked up from germline, CDR1 is SGHRS and CDR2 is YFSETQ. This CDR3 has 13 amino acids. Written as DNA, the CDR3 is TGCGCCAGCAGCGAGGGGGGGCTTCTTGGCTACACCTTC. Its translation is CASSEGGLLGYTF. The full variable domain, its missing parts supplied by reference TRBV5-1 and TRBJ1-2, is KAGVTQTPRYLIKTRGQQVTLSCSPISGHRSVSWYQQTPGQGLQFLFEYFSETQRNKGNFPGRFSGRQFSNSRSEMNVSTLELGDSALYLCASSEGGLLGYTFGSGTRLTVV.

The rearrangement joins TRBV4-2 to TRBJ2-3, with 7 bases aligning to TRBD2. J was trimmed by 2 bases and V by 3 bases; bases with no gene match: 5. Per germline, CDR1 LGHNA and CDR2 YNFKEQ. The CDR3 extends over 15 amino acids. The chain's CDR3 is CASSHQRGTTDTQYF. For the CDR3, the DNA is TGTGCCAGCAGCCACCAGCGGGGAACCACAGATACGCAGTATTTT.

This chain uses TRBV18 with TRBJ2-7; D perhaps matches TRBD2 (6 bases). The germline V and J ends were trimmed by 2 bases and 4 bases, with 12 bases remaining between them. The germline CDR1 and CDR2 sequences are KGHSH and LQKENI. The CDR3 sequence is 14 residues long. The CDR3: CASSPGNSGYEQYF. The CDR3 bases are TGTGCCAGCTCACCAGGTAATAGCGGTTACGAGCAGTACTTC. The variable domain in full, with the rest retrieved from reference TRBV18 and TRBJ2-7, is NAGVMQNPRHLVRRRGQEARLRCSPMKGHSHVYWYRQLPEEGLKFMVYLQKENIIDESGMPKERFSAEFPKEGPSILRIQQVVRGDSAAYFCASSPGNSGYEQYFGPGTRLTVT.

The rearrangement uses TRBV2 and TRBJ1-5; TRBD1 matches at 9 bases. This CDR3 comprises 14 residues. With V trimmed by 5 bases and J by 2 bases, 1 base remained unmatched. Germline V gene sequence: CDR1 SNHLY, CDR2 FYNNEI. In DNA form, the CDR3 reads TGTGCCAGCAGTAGGACAGGGGGCAATCAGCCCCAGCATTTT. Amino acid sequence: CASSRTGGNQPQHF.

The chain uses TRBV11-2 and TRBJ2-5; TRBD1 matches at 9 bases. Losses at the gene ends were 3 bases for V and 0 bases for J; bases not matched to a gene: 8. This CDR3 region has 17 residues. The germline V gene has CDR1 SGHAT and CDR2 FQNNGV. This CDR3 is CASSFPRQGENQETQYF. In DNA form, the CDR3 reads TGTGCCAGCAGCTTTCCGCGACAGGGGGAAAACCAAGAGACCCAGTACTTC.

This chain connects TRBV28 to TRBJ2-6; 7 nucleotides agree with TRBD1. V was clipped by 4 bases and J by 2 bases; unmatched bases: 5. This CDR3 has 16 amino acids. CDR1 and CDR2 (germline): MDHEN, SYDVKM. The CDR3 spells CASSSGRGPGANVLTF. The CDR3 DNA follows: TGTGCCAGCAGTTCCGGAAGGGGGCCTGGGGCCAACGTCCTGACTTTC.